A single TCR beta chain is shown here with its context. Its antigen is undetermined. At one end the junction does not follow the germline gene, possibly because of a read error. From germline, CDR1 is SGHAT and CDR2 FQDESV (reference sequence). This CDR3 region has 18 residues. These data belong to a study of tumor-infiltrating lymphocytes in primary liver carcinoma. General study findings and limits: Top clones occupying all five tumor regions numbered only about 8-24%. Tumors reached a significantly greater top-250-clone fraction than blood did (p = 0.039).

Both RNA and DNA were isolated together from around 18-30 mg of bulk tissue that had not been sorted. Separate regions, five per tumor, were sampled. Total RNA amounting to around 450 ng was the source from which TCR beta cDNA was made with a constant-region primer. Nested multiplex PCR, run for three rounds with slightly modified ARM-PCR, yielded TCR beta libraries. Rounds one and two of PCR, each of 10 cycles, were primed with TRBV1-TRBV30 forward primers and a C-beta reverse primer. MiXCR, run by TCRdb on the multiplex PCR reads, gives a single entry per CDR3 protein. The table lists 100,000 or so distinct CDR3 sequences, 65% to 75% of them singletons, with 9% to 15% in the top ten.

The chain has TRBV11-1 and TRBJ2-4, with D possibly TRBD2 on 5 matching bases. The origin of this receptor is a woman aged 60 to 75 with primary liver carcinoma and hepatitis B virus infection. The sample taken for sequencing was liver tumor tissue from sampling region 2. Regarding subset: tumor region T2, inferior pole. Here the CDR3 DNA reads TGTGCCAGGAGCTTAGCCTTAGCAGCCGCTCTAGCCAAAGATATTCAGTACTTC. Protein product: CARSLALAAALAKDIQYF.